The rows below give T cell receptor beta chains drawn from one sample of a study of blood T cell repertoires in COVID-19. Profiling relied on immunoSEQ multiplex PCR, and the TCRdb table lists in-frame clones only, not all of them. The top ten clones hold about 4.1% of a sample with a few hundred thousand clones, roughly 85% of them seen once. Input material: PBMCs or T cells enriched from blood (not recorded which). All receptors come from a woman aged 30 to 39 who had recovered from COVID-19. CDR3s include the opening cysteine and the closing phenylalanine or tryptophan. D genes are given only for firm matches. For some rows the clone size is stated as once, few or many, or as a class when expanded; others skip it.

V: TRBV9; size: .; length: 16; D: .; J: TRBJ2-7; CDR3: CASSRGDSRLTYEQYF; DNA: TGTGCCAGCAGCAGAGGGGACTCTAGACTCACCTACGAGCAGTACTTC
V: TRBV3-1/TRBV3-2; size: .; length: 13; D: TRBD1; J: TRBJ1-2; CDR3: CASSQGQGNGYTF; DNA: TGTGCCAGCAGCCAAGGACAGGGTAATGGCTACACCTTC
V: TRBV5-1; size: once; length: 14; D: .; J: TRBJ1-6; CDR3: CASSSDSFVSPLHF; DNA: TGCGCCAGCAGCTCGGACAGTTTTGTATCACCCCTCCACTTT
V: TRBV15; size: .; length: 15; D: TRBD1; J: TRBJ1-5; CDR3: CATSTGTGIRQPQHF; DNA: TGTGCCACCAGCACTGGGACAGGGATTCGTCAGCCCCAGCATTTT
V: TRBV3-1/TRBV3-2; size: .; length: 15; D: TRBD2; J: TRBJ2-2; CDR3: CASSQGLAGTGELFF; DNA: TGTGCCAGCAGCCAGGGACTAGCGGGGACCGGGGAGCTGTTTTTT
V: TRBV28; size: .; length: 14; D: .; J: TRBJ1-1; CDR3: CATKLTGGNTEAFF; DNA: TGTGCCACTAAATTGACAGGTGGGAACACTGAAGCTTTCTTT
V: TRBV6-5; size: .; length: 14; D: .; J: TRBJ1-2; CDR3: CASTQQPANYGYTF; DNA: TGTGCCAGCACCCAACAGCCAGCTAACTATGGCTACACCTTC
V: TRBV11-2; size: .; length: 13; D: .; J: TRBJ2-2; CDR3: CASSSRLEGELFF; DNA: TGTGCCAGCAGCTCTCGACTAGAAGGGGAGCTGTTTTTT
V: TRBV6-4; size: .; length: 14; D: .; J: TRBJ1-5; CDR3: CASSDRGDQGPQHF; DNA: TGTGCCAGCAGTGACCGGGGGGATCAAGGGCCCCAGCATTTT
V: TRBV6-1; size: many; length: 15; D: TRBD1; J: TRBJ1-5; CDR3: CASSDGTGGSQPQHF; DNA: TGTGCCAGCAGTGACGGGACAGGGGGGAGCCAGCCCCAGCATTTT
V: TRBV6-5; size: .; length: 13; D: TRBD1; J: TRBJ2-7; CDR3: CASSYGTGAEQYF; DNA: TGTGCCAGCAGTTACGGGACAGGGGCCGAGCAGTACTTC
V: TRBV12-3/TRBV12-4; size: .; length: 13; D: TRBD1; J: TRBJ1-4; CDR3: CASSLGPQGVLFF; DNA: TGTGCCAGCAGTTTAGGGCCGCAGGGGGTCCTGTTTTTT
V: TRBV28; size: .; length: 17; D: TRBD1; J: TRBJ1-4; CDR3: CASGSYLRDRVGEKLFF; DNA: TGTGCCAGCGGATCCTACCTCCGGGACAGGGTAGGAGAAAAACTGTTTTTT
V: TRBV27; size: .; length: 16; D: TRBD1; J: TRBJ1-6; CDR3: CASTGQRNRNNSPLHF; DNA: TGTGCCAGCACGGGACAGCGAAATCGGAATAATTCACCCCTCCACTTT
V: TRBV28; size: .; length: 15; D: .; J: TRBJ2-7; CDR3: CASSLLEGGTYEQYF; DNA: TGTGCCAGCAGCCTACTTGAGGGGGGGACCTACGAGCAGTACTTC
V: TRBV11-2; size: .; length: 16; D: .; J: TRBJ2-6; CDR3: CASSLDLGSGANVLTF; DNA: TGTGCCAGCAGCTTAGATCTCGGGTCTGGGGCCAACGTCCTGACTTTC
V: TRBV20-1; size: .; length: 11; D: .; J: TRBJ2-7; CDR3: CSASPGYEQYF; DNA: TGCAGTGCTAGCCCAGGGTATGAGCAGTACTTC